The entry below gives a single T cell receptor (beta chain) sequence along with its context. TCR beta chains were sequenced at survey level with immunoSEQ. Produced via immunoSEQ multiplex PCR; TCRdb's table is partial and in-frame only. The sample lists about 68,000 clones; 93% were seen once. With 4 bases clipped from V and 14 bases from J, the junction kept 7 bases outside the gene matches. The CDR3 runs 13 residues. Germline V gives CDR1 SNHLY, CDR2 FYNNEI. V is TRBV2 and J is TRBJ2-1; 11 bases are a match to TRBD2. The origin of this receptor is a man aged 40-50 years with rheumatoid arthritis. The sequencing sample was made of PBMCs. CDR3 region: CASSVTSGTKKFF. The CDR3 DNA reads TGTGCCAGCAGTGTGACTAGCGGGACAAAGAAGTTCTTC.